A selection of T cell receptor beta chains follows, all from one sample in a study of chemoradiotherapy in HPV16-positive cancers. Clones were sequenced by immunoSEQ multiplex PCR, and TCRdb holds only the in-frame ones, with some missing. The table lists 10,000 or so clones, 80% to 85% of them singletons. The source material was tumor tissue, sampled from a patient who underwent chemoradiotherapy. Receptors originate from a human donor with HPV-associated anogenital cancer. Both conserved end residues are part of each CDR3. D genes are given only for firm matches. Clone sizes are given selectively: once, few, many, or a class where the clone is expanded.

j_gene	d_gene	v_gene	abundance	CDR3nt	CDR3aa
TRBJ1-2	-	TRBV5-1	few	TGCGCCAGCAGCCAAAACTCCGGGACGGATGGAGGCTACACCTTC	CASSQNSGTDGGYTF
TRBJ2-1	-	TRBV4-1	-	TGCGCCAGCAGCCAGTCCGGGGCCCCCAATGAGCAGTTCTTC	CASSQSGAPNEQFF
TRBJ1-2	-	TRBV29-1	once	TGCAGCGTTGACCGGGACACCAATAACTATGGCTACACCTTC	CSVDRDTNNYGYTF
TRBJ1-1	-	TRBV5-1	once	TGCGCCAGCAGCCACCGGGGGGTAGGGACTGAAGCTTTCTTT	CASSHRGVGTEAFF
TRBJ2-7	-	TRBV30	few	TGTGCCTGGAGCAGACAAACCGAGCAGTACTTC	CAWSRQTEQYF
TRBJ1-1	-	TRBV7-7	-	TGTGCCAGCAGCCCTTCATGGGGCACTGAAGCTTTCTTT	CASSPSWGTEAFF
TRBJ1-6	TRBD1	TRBV6-5	-	TGTGCCAGCAGCCGGGACAGGGGCAATTCACCCCTCCACTTT	CASSRDRGNSPLHF
TRBJ1-2	TRBD1	TRBV30	-	TGTGCCTGGAAGGGACCGGGACAGCTTTTCGTTAACTATGGCTACACCTTC	CAWKGPGQLFVNYGYTF
TRBJ1-3	-	TRBV7-6	-	TGTGCCAGCAGCAGCAAGACAGGCAAGGTGAACGGAAACACCATATATTTT	CASSSKTGKVNGNTIYF
TRBJ2-2	TRBD2	TRBV7-6	medium-sized	TGTGCCAGCAGCCAAACGCCGGGACTAGCGGGGGGGCCAGCCGGGGAGCTGTTTTTT	CASSQTPGLAGGPAGELFF
TRBJ2-1	TRBD2	TRBV5-5	-	TGTGCCAGCAGCTTTTTTGCGGGGGGGCGGGATGAGCAGTTCTTC	CASSFFAGGRDEQFF
TRBJ2-7	-	TRBV7-9	-	TGTGCCAGCAGCTTAGTAGTAACGGGAGCCTACGAGCAGTACTTC	CASSLVVTGAYEQYF
TRBJ2-3	-	TRBV6-6	-	TGTGCCAGCAGTGAGGGGGGCGGAGGGACAGATACGCAGTATTTT	CASSEGGGGTDTQYF
TRBJ1-2	-	TRBV7-9	-	TGTGCCAGCAGCGGGGGGGCGGCGATGCGGGATGGCTACACCTTC	CASSGGAAMRDGYTF
TRBJ2-1	TRBD1	TRBV14	-	TGTGCCAGCAAGGGGGCCGCTGCGTACAATGAGCAGTTCTTC	CASKGAAAYNEQFF
TRBJ1-6	TRBD1	TRBV2	-	TGTGCCAGCCGAAATCAGGGACAGCTAAATTCACCCCTCCACTTT	CASRNQGQLNSPLHF
TRBJ1-3	-	TRBV4-1	-	TGCGCCAGCAGCCAAGATCGGGCTGCGATCTCTGGAAACACCATATATTTT	CASSQDRAAISGNTIYF
TRBJ2-3	TRBD2	TRBV29-1	-	TGCAGCGTGGAGCGGGGGAGCACAGATACGCAGTATTTT	CSVERGSTDTQYF
TRBJ1-2	-	TRBV14	-	TGTGCCAGCAGTCTCGACAGAAACTATGGCTACACCTTC	CASSLDRNYGYTF
TRBJ2-3	-	TRBV5-1	-	TGCGCCAGCACCGAGCTTGGCACAGATACGCAGTATTTT	CASTELGTDTQYF
TRBJ2-7	TRBD1	TRBV27	few	TGTGCCAGCAGTTTACAGGGGGCCTTTTCCTACGAGCAGTACTTC	CASSLQGAFSYEQYF
TRBJ1-2	-	TRBV5-5	-	TGTGCCAGCAGCCCCACGGGGGAGTTGGGTGGCTACACCTTC	CASSPTGELGGYTF
TRBJ1-2	-	TRBV2	once	TGTGCCAGCAGTGAAGCGGGGGTCGGCTACACCTTC	CASSEAGVGYTF
TRBJ1-1	-	TRBV6-1	-	TGTGCCATACAGGGACCTCTGAACACTGAAGCTTTCTTT	CAIQGPLNTEAFF
TRBJ2-2	-	TRBV10-3	-	TGTGCCATCAGTGCTTCCCAAACCGGGGAGCTGTTTTTT	CAISASQTGELFF
TRBJ1-4	-	TRBV4-1	-	TGCGCCAGCAGCCAAGGGTCAGGGGTAAATGAAAAACTGTTTTTT	CASSQGSGVNEKLFF
TRBJ1-1	-	TRBV28	-	TGTGCCAGCAGTTTGGGCACTGAAGCTTTCTTT	CASSLGTEAFF
TRBJ1-5	-	TRBV19	-	TGTGCCAGTAGTATTAGCGTAGGGACCCCAACCACCTTTAGCAATCAGCCCCAGCATTTT	CASSISVGTPTTFSNQPQHF
TRBJ2-5	-	TRBV5-8	few	TGTGCCAGCAGCTGGGAAGGAGAGACCCAGTACTTC	CASSWEGETQYF
TRBJ2-2	-	TRBV18	-	TGTGCCAGCTCGCCCGATACAGGGCAAGGCACCGGGGAGCTGTTTTTT	CASSPDTGQGTGELFF
TRBJ1-1	-	TRBV7-6	-	TGTGCCAGCAGCGCCCGGAACACTGAAGCTTTCTTT	CASSARNTEAFF
TRBJ2-1	-	TRBV19	-	TGTGCCAGTAGTTTGGAAACCCCTGGCTATGAGCAGTTCTTC	CASSLETPGYEQFF
TRBJ1-1	TRBD1	TRBV5-1	-	TGCGCCAGCAGCCTTGACAGGGTGCGGACTGAAGCTTTCTTT	CASSLDRVRTEAFF
TRBJ1-4	TRBD1	TRBV14	-	TGTGCCAGCAGCCACCCCAGCTTCGGGACAGCCTATAATGAAAAACTGTTTTTT	CASSHPSFGTAYNEKLFF
TRBJ2-1	-	TRBV5-8	-	TGTGCCAGCGGCCCGGGGGTACAGAGCTCCTACAATGAGCAGTTCTTC	CASGPGVQSSYNEQFF
TRBJ1-1	-	TRBV19	-	TGTGCCAGTAGTATAACCGTTCACACTGAAGCTTTCTTT	CASSITVHTEAFF
TRBJ1-3	-	TRBV4-1	-	TGCGCCAGCAGCCAACCTCCCGGGACATCTGGAAACACCATATATTTT	CASSQPPGTSGNTIYF
TRBJ2-3	TRBD1	TRBV28	-	TGTGCCAGCAGTTTACTTCGGGGACAGGGGTCCACAGATACGCAGTATTTT	CASSLLRGQGSTDTQYF
TRBJ1-2	-	TRBV29-1	-	TGCAGCGTTGAATGGAGGAGTGGCTACACCTTC	CSVEWRSGYTF
TRBJ1-2	-	TRBV5-1	-	TGCGCCAGCAGGGGGGGCGACAGTCGGCTCGATGGCTACACCTTC	CASRGGDSRLDGYTF
TRBJ2-1	TRBD2	TRBV5-3	-	TGTGCCAGCAGCCCCGGGACTAGCGGGCCGAAGCAGTTCTTC	CASSPGTSGPKQFF
TRBJ1-4	-	TRBV6-1	few	TGTGCCAGCTTAACAGTCTCTGGGGGGAATGAAAAACTGTTTTTT	CASLTVSGGNEKLFF
TRBJ2-7	TRBD1	TRBV7-8	once	TGTGCCAGCAGCTTTAGGGACAGGGCCTACGAGCAGTACTTC	CASSFRDRAYEQYF